This TCR beta chain comes out of a study of T cells after yellow fever vaccination. Germline CDR1 LGHNA, CDR2 YNFKEQ. The CDR3 is 16 residues long. The ends lost 2 bases at V and 8 bases at J; junction bases unmatched: 11. Study-level points and caveats: The bulk population could contribute abundant contaminating clonotypes to FACS-sorted repertoires. Clones from primary vaccination mostly reappeared after the booster (roughly 95% CD4, about 88% CD8). Researchers noted that a small share of clonotypes showed up in both CD4 and CD8 compartments.

Points on this clonotype: Its antigen remains unknown.

TCR cDNA, made by 5'RACE template switching, carried an added universal primer site and UMIs. TCRdb fed the 5' RACE reads into MiXCR, producing one record per CDR3 protein. Of about 340,000 distinct CDR3 sequences detected, roughly 4% appear once; the ten largest clones hold more than 20%. This chain connects TRBV4-2 to TRBJ2-4; TRBD1 matches at 8 bases. The sequencing used PBMCs, collected 5 days after the yellow fever booster vaccination. The sequence was obtained from a man aged 18 to 29 who received the YFV17D yellow fever vaccine. The DNA of the CDR3 is TGTGCCAGCAGCCAATCAGCAAACAGGGGGTTAGACATTCAGTACTTC. Amino acids: CASSQSANRGLDIQYF.